This section outlines one T cell receptor (beta chain) sequence together with its context. Its target is unknown. Other DNA sequences within the sample encode an identical CDR3. Germline trimming cut 4 bases from V and 2 bases from J; bases unmatched to any gene: 1. The CDR3 sequence is 14 residues long. Germline CDR1 reads LNHDA; CDR2 reads SQIVND (reference sequence). The sample comes from a study of cytomegalovirus exposure and HLA in healthy donors. Study conclusions and caveats: For TCR beta chains, V- and J-gene trimming was later linked to a missense DCLRE1C variant. Earlier findings revealed that most TCR beta V segments proved productive either about 87% or about 30% of the time.

The PCR contained 60 Vbeta and 13 Jbeta primers. Assay: immunoSEQ multiplex PCR; the TCRdb copy retains only in-frame clones and omits some. The top ten hold approximately 10% of the sample, which has around 160,000 clones, just under 80% seen once. The rearrangement links TRBV19 to TRBJ1-2; 10 bases are shared with TRBD1. This clonotype originated in a young man in good health and CMV-seropositive. Sequences were obtained from PBMCs. The CDR3 region is CASSTDRGNYGYTF. CDR3 DNA: TGTGCCAGTAGTACGGACAGGGGGAACTATGGCTACACCTTC. The full variable domain, its missing parts supplied by reference TRBV19 and TRBJ1-2, is DGGITQSPKYLFRKEGQNVTLSCEQNLNHDAMYWYRQDPGQGLRLIYYSQIVNDFQKGDIAEGYSVSREKKESFPLTVTSAQKNPTAFYLCASSTDRGNYGYTFGSGTRLTVV.